The clone carrying this T cell receptor beta chain was picked up many times. The CDR3 has 17 residues. V was trimmed by 6 bases and J by 0 bases, leaving 15 bases between them. Specified time point: after trial treatment. The treatment denotes: LDRT plus nivolumab, ipilimumab, low-dose cyclophosphamide and aspirin (RACIN trial). The data derive from a study of low-dose radiotherapy and immunotherapy resistance in tumors. Background on the study: Every two weeks, cyclophosphamide 200 mg/m2 was infused one day before radiation plus immunotherapy. Patients received 300 mg of oral aspirin each day across four cycles, commencing on cycle 1 day 1.

TRAV and TRBV primers primed cDNA for both TCRalpha and TCRbeta. For amplifying TCRs, the PCR ran for approximately 18 cycles with Phusion, which was used together with a constant-region primer and the adapter on the V primers. Each CDR3 protein gets one entry after TCRdb re-called the reads with MiXCR. The table has under 70,000 distinct CDR3 sequences, about 25% seen once. The input for sequencing was PBMCs, taken after low-dose radiotherapy plus immunotherapy. This sequence was found in a male donor with prostate cancer. J is TRBJ2-6 and V is TRBV12-3 or TRBV12-4; perhaps TRBD2 as D (5 bases). In DNA, the CDR3 is TGTGCCAGCAGACCCGGGGTCGAAAGCTCTGGGGCCAACGTCCTGACTTTC. It translates to CASRPGVESSGANVLTF.